This T cell receptor (beta chain) was recovered during a study of cytomegalovirus exposure and HLA in healthy donors. The CDR3 covers 14 residues. CDR1 is SEHNR and CDR2 is FQNEAQ in the germline V gene (reference sequence). Trimming cost V 6 bases and J 7 bases, with 13 bases left between them. Primers included in the PCR were 60 Vbeta and 13 Jbeta primers. The table came from immunoSEQ multiplex PCR; TCRdb's copy has only in-frame clones and leaves some out. The sample comprises some 50,000 clones, 55% to 80% of which are singletons, and 22% rests with the top ten. The chain joins TRBV7-9 to TRBJ1-6; TRBD1 is a possible D gene (5 bases). The specimen was PBMCs. The sequence was collected from a woman aged 45-59 years in good health and CMV-seropositive. The CDR3 sequence is CASRLQGSNSPLHF. CDR3 sequence (DNA): TGTGCCAGCAGACTCCAGGGATCGAATTCACCCCTCCACTTT.